These 23 T cell receptor beta chains were all obtained from the same sample, sequenced in a study of identical twins. TCRdb fed the 5' RACE reads into MiXCR, producing one record per CDR3 protein. The repertoire has about 660,000 distinct CDR3 sequences, 8.6% of them found once; the top ten carry roughly 0.9%. This sample also appeared in a second study, on yellow fever vaccine responses in identical twins.

Material for sequencing was PBMCs. The receptors shown here come from a woman aged 18-29 years in good health.

This clonotype was observed at least ten times. The V and J genes are TRBV7-9 and TRBJ2-7; D ambiguous. V was clipped by 5 bases and J by 0 bases, with 8 bases between them. The CDR3 extends over 13 amino acids. The V gene's germline CDR1 is SEHNR and CDR2 FQNEAQ (reference sequence). CDR3 amino acids: CASSVTSSYEQYF. The DNA for the CDR3 is TGTGCCAGCAGCGTAACCAGCTCCTACGAGCAGTACTTC.

This clonotype was counted many times. CDR3 amino acids: CASSLEVASGGRYQETQYF. The CDR3 nucleotides read TGCGCCAGCTCCTTGGAGGTGGCTAGCGGGGGCCGGTACCAAGAGACCCAGTACTTC. This chain uses TRBV5-1 with TRBJ2-5, with 10 bases lining up with TRBD2. CDR1 is SGHRS, CDR2 YFSETQ, per germline. CDR3 length: 19 residues. The V gene end was trimmed by 7 bases and the J gene end by 0 bases; junction bases not matched to a gene: 18.

This clonotype was found a few times. One end of the junction is discordant with germline, which a read error may explain. The CDR3: CASRGDVTGGLPF. CDR3 nucleotides: TGTGCCAGCAGGGGGGACGTAACAGGGGGCCTCCCGTTC. The rearrangement joins TRBV2 to TRBJ2-7, with 9 bases lining up with TRBD1. Germline values: CDR1 SNHLY, CDR2 FYNNEI. The CDR3 spans 13 residues.

This clonotype was seen more than once but under ten times. The gene calls are TRBV25-1 and TRBJ1-1; D not resolved. V gave up 3 bases and J gave up 5 bases, with 16 bases separating them. The CDR3 is 15 residues long. Germline CDR1 MGHDK, CDR2 SYGVNS. The CDR3 DNA reads as TGTGCCAGCAGTGACCCGGCGGGGAGTGGGACTGAAGCTTTCTTT. Residues: CASSDPAGSGTEAFF.

In its sample, this clonotype was seen a few times. A much larger clone lies a single base off, so this may be a read error. The chain recombines TRBV28 with TRBJ2-7; D gene uncertain. Trimming shortened V by 7 bases and J by 0 bases, and 4 bases separated the two germline ends. The CDR3 spans 11 residues. Germline CDR1 reads MDHEN; CDR2 reads SYDVKM. CDR3 DNA: TGTGCCAGCATGAGCTCCTACGAGCAGTACTTC. Residues: CASMSSYEQYF.

This clonotype showed up many times. The rearrangement links TRBV5-1 to TRBJ2-2; 8 bases are shared with TRBD2. CDR1 SGHRS and CDR2 YFSETQ come from the germline V gene. J gave up 0 bases and V 6 bases, and 10 bases lay outside the gene matches. There are 17 residues in the CDR3. CDR3 region: CASTVPGGPTNTGELFF. Here the CDR3 DNA reads TGCGCCAGCACCGTCCCGGGGGGGCCGACGAACACCGGGGAGCTGTTTTTT.

This clonotype was counted many times. The DNA for the CDR3 is TGTGCCAGCAGTTCCATACGGGGGGGGAATGAGCAGTTCTTC. It yields the protein CASSSIRGGNEQFF. The chain joins TRBV5-6 to TRBJ2-1, with 8 nucleotides matching TRBD2. V dropped 5 bases and J dropped 7; count of bases not matched to a gene: 8. The CDR3 spans 14 residues. The germline V gene has CDR1 SGHDT and CDR2 YYEEEE.

This clonotype was recorded a few times. The rearrangement links TRBV28 to TRBJ2-4, with 7 nucleotides matching TRBD1. Germline-derived CDR1 and CDR2 are MDHEN and SYDVKM. The CDR3 runs to 13 residues. Trimming removed 10 bases from V and 14 bases from J; junction bases left unmatched: 17. The CDR3 region has the DNA TGTGCCACCCTGGGGGCCCTAGGACAGGCCGAGTACTTC. Translating it yields CATLGALGQAEYF.

The rearrangement links TRBV6-1 to TRBJ1-1; D is undetermined. Germline loops: CDR1 MNHNS, CDR2 SASEGT. The CDR3 totals 15 residues. The ends were cut back, 5 bases at V and 0 bases at J, with 13 bases in the middle. The chain's CDR3 is CASSRAEGMNTEAFF. CDR3 coding DNA: TGTGCCAGCAGTCGGGCGGAGGGTATGAACACTGAAGCTTTCTTT.

This clonotype was observed a handful of times. This chain joins TRBV10-3 and TRBJ2-2, with 10 nucleotides matching TRBD2. V shed 7 bases, J shed 7 bases, and the junction held 3 bases outside the gene matches. Per germline, CDR1 ENHRY and CDR2 SYGVKD. There are 13 residues in the CDR3. The CDR3 nucleotides are TGTGCCATCACGGGACTAGCGATCGGGGAGCTGTTTTTT. Translating gives CAITGLAIGELFF.

The J gene is TRBJ2-1, the V gene TRBV20-1; 11 nucleotides match TRBD2. The CDR3 loop spans 16 amino acids. Germline assignment: CDR1 DFQATT and CDR2 SNEGSKA (reference sequence). The J segment lost 2 bases and the V segment lost 6 bases, leaving 9 bases of the junction unmatched. CDR3 coding DNA: TGCAGTGCCCTCGGGTGGACTAGCGGGCCCTACAATGAGCAGTTCTTC. It is translated as CSALGWTSGPYNEQFF.

This chain links TRBV5-6 with TRBJ2-2, with D perhaps TRBD1 (6 bases). This CDR3 has 15 amino acids. Germline V CDR1 and CDR2: SGHDT, YYEEEE. V shed 6 bases and J shed 3 bases, with 15 bases lying between them. CDR3 coding DNA: TGTGCCAGCACCAGACAGGCTCTAGACACCGGGGAGCTGTTTTTT. This codes for CASTRQALDTGELFF.

The chain combines TRBV4-2 with TRBJ2-4, with TRBD2 matching 8 bases. Germline values: CDR1 LGHNA, CDR2 YNFKEQ. J lost 3 bases, V lost 4 bases, and 20 bases had no gene match. The length of the CDR3 is 20 residues. The CDR3 bases are TGTGCCAGCAGCCCGTCCGGGACTAGTCTTCTCGGGTACGACAAAAACATTCAGTACTTC. Protein product: CASSPSGTSLLGYDKNIQYF.

The chain uses TRBV6-1 and TRBJ2-1; 10 nucleotides match TRBD1. Germline V CDR1 and CDR2: MNHNS, SASEGT. This CDR3 has 13 residues. With 6 bases clipped from V and 7 bases from J, the junction kept 3 bases outside the gene matches. The CDR3 coding sequence is TGTGCCAGCAGAGGGACAGGGGTAAATGAGCAGTTCTTC. Translation: CASRGTGVNEQFF.

The table lists this clonotype with many counts. This chain uses TRBV7-2 with TRBJ2-3, with D tentatively TRBD2 (5 bases). V was clipped by 5 bases and J by 2 bases, with 14 bases between them. Germline V CDR1 and CDR2: SGHTA, FQGNSA. This CDR3 comprises 15 residues. Written as DNA, the CDR3 is TGTGCCAGCAGCACCCGGCTAGCCGTCACAGATACGCAGTATTTT. Protein sequence: CASSTRLAVTDTQYF.

This clonotype was counted ten times or more. The chain has TRBV27 and TRBJ2-1, with 7 bases that match TRBD1. Unmatched junction bases numbered 12, after V lost 0 bases and J lost 1 base. There are 19 residues in the CDR3. Germline CDR1 MNHEY, CDR2 SMNVEV (reference sequence). CDR3 sequence: CASSLSTGPLTLSYNEQFF. CDR3 DNA: TGTGCCAGCAGTTTATCGACAGGGCCCCTTACCCTTTCCTACAATGAGCAGTTCTTC.

This clonotype was seen more than once but under ten times. The V and J genes are TRBV28 and TRBJ2-5, with D possibly matching TRBD1 (6 bases). With 11 bases removed from V and 2 bases from J, the gap between germline ends came to 15 bases. This CDR3 has 13 residues. Per the germline V gene, CDR1 is MDHEN and CDR2 is SYDVKM. The CDR3 nucleotides read TGTGCCGACCACAGGGTACCTCAAGAGACCCAGTACTTC. Amino acid sequence: CADHRVPQETQYF.

The chain recombines TRBV5-6 with TRBJ1-5; 8 bases fit TRBD1. CDR3 length: 17 residues. V trimming: 1 base; J trimming: 2 bases; junction bases outside the gene matches: 8. The germline CDR1 and CDR2 sequences are SGHDT and YYEEEE. CDR3 bases: TGTGCCAGCAGCTTGAATAGTGGACAGGGCGGCAATCAGCCCCAGCATTTT. Translating it yields CASSLNSGQGGNQPQHF. Variable domain in full (rest from reference TRBV5-6 and TRBJ1-5): DAGVTQSPTHLIKTRGQQVTLRCSPKSGHDTVSWYQQALGQGPQFIFQYYEEEERQRGNFPDRFSGHQFPNYSSELNVNALLLGDSALYLCASSLNSGQGGNQPQHFGDGTRLSIL.

This clonotype has a handful of counts. A read error may account for a junction end that differs from germline. The rearrangement joins TRBV20-1 to TRBJ2-1; 8 positions agree with TRBD2. Germline CDR1 is DFQATT and CDR2 is SNEGSKA (reference sequence). The CDR3 sequence is 17 residues long. The CDR3 DNA is TGCTGTGCTAGAGATGAGGGATGGCGGGGGGCGGACAATGAGCAGTTCTTC. Residues: CCARDEGWRGADNEQFF.

This chain links TRBV18 with TRBJ2-3; no firm D call. The CDR3 covers 16 residues. CDR1 is KGHSH and CDR2 is LQKENI in the germline V gene. V lost 2 bases and J 2 bases, leaving 14 bases between the germline ends. CDR3 bases: TGTGCCAGCTCACCATCTCCGCCTGGAAACACAGATACGCAGTATTTT. It codes for CASSPSPPGNTDTQYF.

Many counts were recorded for this clonotype. The chain has TRBV6-2 or TRBV6-3 and TRBJ2-5, with D possibly TRBD2 on 6 matching bases. The CDR3 runs 13 residues. CDR1 and CDR2 from the germline V gene are MNHEY and SVGEGT. V was shortened by 2 bases and J by 6 bases, with 10 bases between the two germline ends. The CDR3 DNA is TGTGCCAGCAGTTACGGGAGGTGGCAGACCCAGTACTTC. It translates to CASSYGRWQTQYF.

The rearrangement links TRBV10-1 to TRBJ1-2; no reliable D call. CDR3 length equals 13 residues. V lost 6 bases and J 6 bases, leaving 14 bases between the germline ends. The germline V gene encodes CDR1 WNHNN and CDR2 SYGVQD (reference sequence). Here the CDR3 DNA reads TGCGCCAGCAGATGGAGGGAGGTTGATGGCTACACCTTC. It yields the protein CASRWREVDGYTF.

This chain uses TRBV7-3 with TRBJ2-5; D is uncertain. The germline CDR1 and CDR2 sequences are SGHTA and FQGTGA. Trimming took off 1 base at V and 5 bases at J, with 8 bases between the two ends. The CDR3 is 13 residues long. The CDR3 loop is CASSLMAAETQYF. CDR3 in DNA: TGTGCCAGCAGCTTAATGGCGGCCGAGACCCAGTACTTC.